Listed below are T cell receptor beta chains from one sample, sequenced in a study of blood T cell repertoires in COVID-19. Repertoires were generated with immunoSEQ multiplex PCR, while TCRdb's copy carries only in-frame clones and drops some. The data show 260,000 or so clones, roughly 87% seen once. The sample taken for sequencing was PBMCs or T cells enriched from blood (not recorded which). These TCRs come from a woman between 25 and 40 years old with acute COVID-19. Both conserved end residues are part of each CDR3. A D gene is named only where the DNA matches it firmly. The size field is filled for only some rows; it gives once, few, many or a size class.

CDR3	DNA	D	V	J	size
CASSNTGANEKLFF	TGTGCCAGCAGCAATACAGGGGCTAATGAAAAACTGTTTTTT	TRBD1	TRBV2	TRBJ1-4	-
CASSAGSGGDYEQYF	TGCGCCAGCAGCGCAGGAAGCGGGGGGGACTACGAGCAGTACTTC	TRBD2	TRBV4-3	TRBJ2-7	-
CSVEGSGVLVDTQYF	TGCAGCGTTGAGGGTAGCGGGGTTTTGGTAGATACGCAGTATTTT	TRBD2	TRBV29-1	TRBJ2-3	once
CASSVGGASYNEQFF	TGTGCCAGCAGTGTGGGGGGGGCATCCTACAATGAGCAGTTCTTC	-	TRBV2	TRBJ2-1	-
CAISVGQRETQYF	TGTGCCATCTCCGTCGGACAGCGAGAGACCCAGTACTTC	-	TRBV2	TRBJ2-5	-
CSVDGRYGYTF	TGCAGCGTCGATGGCCGCTATGGCTACACCTTC	-	TRBV29-1	TRBJ1-2	-
CASRTGAIANYGYTF	TGCGCCAGCAGGACAGGGGCCATAGCTAACTATGGCTACACCTTC	TRBD1	TRBV5-1	TRBJ1-2	-
CASRGGGRNSYNSPLHF	TGCGCCAGCAGAGGGGGGGGCCGAAACTCCTATAATTCACCCCTCCACTTT	-	TRBV5-1	TRBJ1-6	-
CASSDDLDRGGYTF	TGTGCCAGCAGCGACGATTTGGACAGGGGCGGCTACACCTTC	TRBD1	TRBV2	TRBJ1-2	-
CASSPPPSAGELFF	TGTGCCAGCAGCCCTCCCCCTAGCGCCGGGGAGCTGTTTTTT	-	TRBV3-1/TRBV3-2	TRBJ2-2	-
CASNKDRGLFNYGYTF	TGTGCCAGCAACAAGGACAGGGGGCTATTTAACTATGGCTACACCTTC	TRBD1	TRBV7-9	TRBJ1-2	-
CASSDGEGSPLHF	TGTGCCAGCAGTGATGGGGAGGGTTCACCCCTCCACTTT	-	TRBV2	TRBJ1-6	once
CAWSSSGRWLHF	TGTGCCTGGAGTTCATCAGGGAGGTGGCTCCACTTT	-	TRBV30	TRBJ1-6	-
CASSPGQGFAQPQHF	TGTGCCAGCAGCCCGGGACAGGGATTTGCTCAGCCCCAGCATTTT	TRBD1	TRBV25-1	TRBJ1-5	-
CASSDGRGYTF	TGTGCCAGCAGTGATGGGCGCGGCTACACCTTC	-	TRBV12-3/TRBV12-4	TRBJ1-2	-
CASSLEGTGGHGYTF	TGTGCCAGCAGCTTAGAGGGGACAGGGGGGCATGGCTACACCTTC	TRBD1	TRBV11-2	TRBJ1-2	-
CASSLGGTNEKLFF	TGTGCCAGCAGCTTAGGGGGCACTAATGAAAAACTGTTTTTT	-	TRBV7-9	TRBJ1-4	-
CASSQRGGYGYTF	TGTGCCAGCAGCCAACGGGGGGGGTATGGCTACACCTTC	-	TRBV3-1/TRBV3-2	TRBJ1-2	once
CASSRGLAGGQETQYF	TGTGCCAGCAGTAGGGGACTAGCGGGGGGACAAGAGACCCAGTACTTC	TRBD2	TRBV27	TRBJ2-5	-
CASSDDRQGGNTEAFF	TGTGCCAGCAGTGATGACAGACAAGGGGGGAACACTGAAGCTTTCTTT	-	TRBV2	TRBJ1-1	-
CASSDLGSGELFF	TGTGCCAGCAGTGATCTCGGGTCCGGGGAGCTGTTTTTT	-	TRBV6-4	TRBJ2-2	-
CSVGTVSREKLFF	TGCAGCGTTGGAACTGTTTCGCGTGAAAAACTGTTTTTT	-	TRBV29-1	TRBJ1-4	-
CASSLKGTIDKDTQYF	TGTGCCAGCAGCTTAAAGGGGACAATCGATAAAGATACGCAGTATTTT	-	TRBV11-2	TRBJ2-3	-
CAISEGSTGNTIYF	TGTGCCATCAGTGAAGGGAGTACGGGAAACACCATATATTTT	-	TRBV10-3	TRBJ1-3	-
CASSQGGVGYTF	TGTGCCAGCAGCCAAGGCGGGGTAGGCTACACCTTC	-	TRBV4-2	TRBJ1-2	-
CASATFPRLYGYTF	TGTGCCAGCGCTACTTTTCCTCGCCTGTATGGCTACACCTTC	-	TRBV7-9	TRBJ1-2	few
CASSIMPEKSGELFF	TGTGCCAGTAGTATTATGCCCGAGAAGTCCGGGGAGCTGTTTTTT	-	TRBV19	TRBJ2-2	-
CASRFGREAFF	TGTGCCAGCAGATTCGGGCGGGAGGCTTTCTTT	-	TRBV6-5	TRBJ1-1	-
CASTCHRETQYF	TGTGCCAGCACATGTCATAGAGAGACCCAGTACTTC	-	TRBV6-4	TRBJ2-5	-
CASSEAPQGETQYF	TGTGCCAGCAGTGAAGCCCCCCAGGGGGAGACCCAGTACTTC	-	TRBV6-1	TRBJ2-5	-
CASSPTGGGEQYF	TGTGCCAGTAGTCCCACGGGGGGTGGAGAGCAGTACTTC	TRBD2	TRBV19	TRBJ2-7	-
CASSSLGGNTEAFF	TGTGCCAGCAGCTCCCTGGGGGGTAACACTGAAGCTTTCTTT	-	TRBV7-2	TRBJ1-1	-
CARRRTPSYEQYF	TGTGCCAGAAGACGGACTCCCTCCTACGAGCAGTACTTC	-	TRBV5-3	TRBJ2-7	-
CASSPDPGPAGEQFF	TGTGCCAGCAGCCCCGATCCGGGCCCGGCGGGAGAGCAGTTCTTC	-	TRBV11-3	TRBJ2-1	-
CAISPEGGYNSPLHF	TGTGCCATCAGCCCCGAGGGGGGGTATAATTCACCCCTCCACTTT	-	TRBV10-3	TRBJ1-6	once
CATSPIGGLTEAFF	TGTGCCACCAGCCCCATCGGGGGGCTCACTGAAGCTTTCTTT	-	TRBV15	TRBJ1-1	-
CASSQDRRLSYEQYF	TGCGCCAGCAGCCAAGATAGGAGGCTTTCCTACGAGCAGTACTTC	-	TRBV4-1	TRBJ2-7	-
CASSVPSAGELEAFF	TGCGCCAGCAGTGTTCCATCGGCCGGAGAACTTGAAGCTTTCTTT	-	TRBV10-2	TRBJ1-1	-
CASSFSRNTEAFF	TGTGCCAGCAGCTTTTCCAGGAACACTGAAGCTTTCTTT	-	TRBV7-2	TRBJ1-1	-
CASSFSGTASYGYTF	TGTGCCAGCAGTTTCTCCGGGACAGCCTCCTATGGCTACACCTTC	TRBD1	TRBV27	TRBJ1-2	-
CATSDRGALYGYTF	TGTGCCACCAGCGACAGGGGGGCTCTCTATGGCTACACCTTC	TRBD1	TRBV15	TRBJ1-2	-
CASSLIRTVNEQFF	TGTGCCAGCAGCTTAATAAGGACAGTCAATGAGCAGTTCTTC	-	TRBV11-2	TRBJ2-1	-
CASSRAGVKNTIYF	TGCGCCAGCAGCCGCGCCGGAGTTAAGAACACCATATATTTT	-	TRBV4-1	TRBJ1-3	-
CASQMTGTRPYYGYTF	TGTGCCAGCCAGATGACAGGGACAAGGCCTTACTATGGCTACACCTTC	TRBD1	TRBV7-2	TRBJ1-2	-
CASSLNRGNEQFF	TGTGCCAGCAGCTTAAATCGAGGGAATGAGCAGTTCTTC	-	TRBV11-2	TRBJ2-1	-
CASSRGHPNEKLFF	TGTGCCAGCAGCCGAGGACACCCCAATGAAAAACTGTTTTTT	-	TRBV7-8	TRBJ1-4	-
CASSRQGSDEQYF	TGCGCCAGCAGCAGACAGGGGAGCGACGAGCAGTACTTC	TRBD1	TRBV10-1	TRBJ2-7	few
CASSFTGGNSPLHF	TGCGCCAGCAGTTTCACAGGGGGGAATTCACCCCTCCACTTT	TRBD1	TRBV5-1	TRBJ1-6	once
CASSFQTSGNTGELFF	TGCGCCAGCAGCTTCCAAACTAGCGGGAACACCGGGGAGCTGTTTTTT	TRBD2	TRBV5-1	TRBJ2-2	-
CASSQVGAYTYEQYF	TGTGCCAGCAGCCAAGTTGGGGCATATACCTACGAGCAGTACTTC	-	TRBV14	TRBJ2-7	-
CASSQDPGSGNTIYF	TGTGCCAGCAGCCAAGACCCGGGATCTGGAAACACCATATATTTT	-	TRBV3-1/TRBV3-2	TRBJ1-3	few
CASSLSGTGLNEQFF	TGTGCCAGCAGCTTAAGCGGGACAGGACTTAATGAGCAGTTCTTC	-	TRBV7-9	TRBJ2-1	-
CASSAPHGNYGYTF	TGTGCCAGCAGCGCTCCCCACGGGAACTATGGCTACACCTTC	-	TRBV7-2	TRBJ1-2	-
CASRRVSGGYTF	TGTGCCAGCAGGAGGGTGTCGGGTGGCTACACCTTC	-	TRBV12-3/TRBV12-4	TRBJ1-2	-
CAWSPGQSSYNEQFF	TGTGCCTGGAGTCCAGGCCAGAGCTCCTACAATGAGCAGTTCTTC	-	TRBV30	TRBJ2-1	-